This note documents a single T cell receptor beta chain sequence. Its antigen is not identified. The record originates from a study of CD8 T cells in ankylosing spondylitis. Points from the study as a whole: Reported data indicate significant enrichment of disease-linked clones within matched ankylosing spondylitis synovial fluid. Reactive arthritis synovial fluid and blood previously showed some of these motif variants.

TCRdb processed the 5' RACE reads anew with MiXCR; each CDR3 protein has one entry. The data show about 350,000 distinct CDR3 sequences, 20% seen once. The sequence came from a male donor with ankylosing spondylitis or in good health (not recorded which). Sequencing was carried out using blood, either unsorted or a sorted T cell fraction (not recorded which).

CDR3 nucleotide sequence: TGTGCCAGCACCCCGCGGGGGGGGAAAAACACCGGGGAGCTGTTTTTT. Amino acids: CASTPRGGKNTGELFF. The chain links TRBV12-3 or TRBV12-4 to TRBJ2-2, with 9 bases lining up with TRBD2. The CDR3 covers 16 residues. V lost 7 bases and J lost 2; bases outside the gene matches: 8.